This TCR beta chain stems from a study of HIV-infected patients and healthy controls. Overall study context: In about 85% of the 16 patients, CD4 counts climbed slightly after three months but remained subnormal. Study findings and constraints: Donor HLA types were not determined in the study. In healthy controls, MAIT alpha CDR3s were common; in HIV+ repertoires, severely depleted.

Approximately 510 ng RNA was reverse transcribed with alpha and beta constant-region primers. Each of the alpha and beta chains got its own library through chain-specific third strand synthesis with indices. TCRdb reanalysed the 5' RACE reads using MiXCR and keeps one entry per CDR3 protein. The sample includes approximately 3,200 distinct CDR3 sequences, less than 25% of them seen just once. This clonotype is deemed medium-sized (0.01 to 0.1%). Its antigen is undetermined. This CDR3 is built from 13 residues. Germline V CDR1 and CDR2: SEHNR, FQNEAQ (reference sequence). Trimming stripped 1 base from V and 6 bases from J, with 9 bases between. The repertoire came from unfractionated whole blood and reflected all unsorted peripheral T cells. Enrolled donors were untreated HIV-infected adults about to begin antiretroviral therapy.

This sequence joins TRBV7-9 and TRBJ1-2; D gene ambiguous. This specimen consisted of blood, obtained before antiretroviral therapy. The TCR originated in an adult with HIV infection. This chain's CDR3 is CASSLEQTHGYTF. DNA for the CDR3: TGTGCCAGCAGCTTAGAACAGACACATGGCTACACCTTC.